This TCR beta chain was observed in a study of T cell responses to AZD1222 COVID-19 vaccine. Regarding the study as a whole: The donors showed a predominance of white British ancestry and of females, with possible underestimation of clonal diversity. Samples come after the peak T cell response, not at day 14. Reports say nearly half of spike-specific TCRs go after unmutated variant regions.

Here immunoSEQ multiplex PCR was the method, and the copy in TCRdb shows in-frame clones only, minus some. The data hold around 190,000 clones, with 90% to 95% observed a single time. As regards this clone: Antigen specificity is unknown.

The sample was peripheral blood, taken 28 days after the second AZD1222 dose. This TCR came from an adult who received the AZD1222 COVID-19 vaccine.

CDR3 amino acids: CASSLRRGGPATGELFF. The CDR3 coding sequence is TGCGCCAGCAGCCTACGCCGGGGGGGGCCGGCCACCGGGGAGCTGTTTTTT. The J gene is TRBJ2-2, the V gene TRBV5-1; TRBD2 agrees at 8 bases. The germline gives CDR1 SGHRS, CDR2 YFSETQ. With 4 bases clipped from V and 4 bases from J, the junction kept 12 bases outside the gene matches. The CDR3 is made up of 17 amino acids.